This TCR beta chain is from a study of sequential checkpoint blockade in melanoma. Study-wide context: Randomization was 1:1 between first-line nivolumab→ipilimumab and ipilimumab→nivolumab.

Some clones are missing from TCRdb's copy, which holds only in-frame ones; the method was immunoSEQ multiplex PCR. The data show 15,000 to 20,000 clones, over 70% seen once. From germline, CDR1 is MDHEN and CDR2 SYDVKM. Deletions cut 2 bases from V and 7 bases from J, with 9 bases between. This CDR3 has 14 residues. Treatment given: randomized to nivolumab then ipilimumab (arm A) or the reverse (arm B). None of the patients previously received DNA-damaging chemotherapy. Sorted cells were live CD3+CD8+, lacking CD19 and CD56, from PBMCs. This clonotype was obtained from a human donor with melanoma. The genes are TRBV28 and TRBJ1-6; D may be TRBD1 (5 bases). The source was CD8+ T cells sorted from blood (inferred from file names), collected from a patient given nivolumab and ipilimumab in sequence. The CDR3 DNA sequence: TGTGCCAGCAGTTTACACAGGACAAATTCACCCCTCCACTTT. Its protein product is CASSLHRTNSPLHF.